Given below is one T cell receptor (beta chain) in context. The sample originates from a study of blood T cell repertoires in COVID-19. About the research overall: The United States, Italy and Spain supplied acute and convalescent COVID-19 samples.

Clones were sequenced by immunoSEQ multiplex PCR, and TCRdb holds only the in-frame ones, with some missing. The table shows approximately 190,000 clones, with nearly 90% occurring only once. The CDR3 has 15 residues. Germline V gene sequence: CDR1 SGHDT, CDR2 YYEEEE. Trimming took off 2 bases at V and 5 bases at J, with 14 bases between the two ends. The specimen sequenced was peripheral blood. This chain joins TRBV5-6 and TRBJ1-5; no clear D. The source of this sequence is a man in his 60s with active or convalescent COVID-19. CDR3 DNA sequence: TGTGCCAGCAGCTTAGCACTCGAGAGCGATCAGCCCCAGCATTTT. This translates into CASSLALESDQPQHF.